The present TCR beta chain was sequenced within a study of T cells in Graves' hyperthyroidism and ophthalmopathy. Study-level results: Within blood appeared most thyroid clonotypes that had expanded above 0.001. The model foresaw ophthalmopathy a median around 6 months prior to onset.

This clonotype was observed a few times. Its antigen is currently unknown. RNA transcripts served as the template for amplifying TCR beta CDR3 regions. Carried out on the TCR CDR3, a first-round RT-PCR used the HTBI primer set. TCRdb fed the multiplex PCR reads into MiXCR, producing one record per CDR3 protein. The data show approximately 640,000 distinct CDR3 sequences, 45% seen once. Patients showing uncontrolled infection, other autoimmune disease, pregnancy or lactation were ineligible. The CDR3 consists of 16 residues. Trimming took 1 base from V and 9 from J; bases not matched to a gene: 4. Germline assignment: CDR1 SGHTA and CDR2 FQGTGA.

This receptor was obtained from an adult man with Graves' disease, either hyperthyroidism or ophthalmopathy (not recorded which). V and J are TRBV7-3 and TRBJ1-6; 12 bases agree with TRBD1. Source material: peripheral blood or thyroid tissue (not recorded which). CDR3 sequence reads: CASSLNRDRGLSPLHF. CDR3 in DNA: TGTGCCAGCAGCTTAAACCGGGACAGGGGGCTTTCACCCCTCCACTTT.